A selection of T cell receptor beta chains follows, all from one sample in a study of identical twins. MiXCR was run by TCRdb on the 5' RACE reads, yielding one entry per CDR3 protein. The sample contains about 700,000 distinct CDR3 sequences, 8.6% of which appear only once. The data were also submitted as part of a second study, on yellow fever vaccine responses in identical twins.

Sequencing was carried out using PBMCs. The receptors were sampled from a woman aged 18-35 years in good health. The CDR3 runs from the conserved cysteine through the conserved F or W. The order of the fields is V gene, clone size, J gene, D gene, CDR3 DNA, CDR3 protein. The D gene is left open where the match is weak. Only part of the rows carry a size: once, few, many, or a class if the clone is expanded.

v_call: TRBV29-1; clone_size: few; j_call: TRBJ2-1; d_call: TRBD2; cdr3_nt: TGCAGCGTTGGGACTAGCAGATACAATGAGCAGTTCTTC; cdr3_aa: CSVGTSRYNEQFF
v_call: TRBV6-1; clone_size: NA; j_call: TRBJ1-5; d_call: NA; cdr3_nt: TGTGCCAGCAGCCAAAATCTGCCCAGCGCTGGTCAGCCCCAGCATTTT; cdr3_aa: CASSQNLPSAGQPQHF
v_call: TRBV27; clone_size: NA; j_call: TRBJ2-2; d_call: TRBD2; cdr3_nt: TGTGCCAGCAGTTTTCTAGCGGGAGGGGCCGGGGAGCTGTTTTTT; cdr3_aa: CASSFLAGGAGELFF
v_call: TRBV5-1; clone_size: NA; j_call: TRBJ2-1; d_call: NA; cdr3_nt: TGCGCCAGCAGCCCCGTAGCGGTCGAGGGGTACAATGAGCAGTTCTTC; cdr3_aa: CASSPVAVEGYNEQFF
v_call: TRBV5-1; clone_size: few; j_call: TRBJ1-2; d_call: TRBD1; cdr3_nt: TGCGCCAGCAGCCCCGGGACAGGGGGCTTAGCTTTCACCTTC; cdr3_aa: CASSPGTGGLAFTF
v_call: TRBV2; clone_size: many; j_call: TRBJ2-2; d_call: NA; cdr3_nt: TGTGCCAGCAGTGAAAGGGCAGGGAGTTTCTCCGGGGAGCTGTTTTTT; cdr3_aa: CASSERAGSFSGELFF
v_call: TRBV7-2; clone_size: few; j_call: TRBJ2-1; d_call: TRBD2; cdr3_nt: TGTGCCAGCAGCTTAGTGGGGGCAGCGGGGGGGACCGTCGAGCAGTTCTTC; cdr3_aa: CASSLVGAAGGTVEQFF
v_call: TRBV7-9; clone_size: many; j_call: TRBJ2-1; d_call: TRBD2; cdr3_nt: TGTGCCAGCAGCTTAGTAGCGGGACTCCACAATGAGCAGTTCTTC; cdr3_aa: CASSLVAGLHNEQFF
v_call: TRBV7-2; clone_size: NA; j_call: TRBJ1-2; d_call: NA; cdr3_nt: TGTGCCAGCAGCTTAGACAGGGTCTCGAGTGGCTACACCTTC; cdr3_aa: CASSLDRVSSGYTF
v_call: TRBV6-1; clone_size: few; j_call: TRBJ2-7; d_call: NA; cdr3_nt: TGTGCCAGAAGTCAGGGGACCTCCTACGAGCAGTACTTC; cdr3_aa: CARSQGTSYEQYF
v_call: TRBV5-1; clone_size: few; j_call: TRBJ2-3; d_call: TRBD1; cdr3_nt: TGCGCCAGCAGCTTGGCCGGGACAGCCCAATCCCAATTT; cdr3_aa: CASSLAGTAQSQF
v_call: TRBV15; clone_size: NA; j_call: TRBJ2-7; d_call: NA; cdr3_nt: TGTGCCACCAGCATTGGTCCGGGAGTCTACGAGCAGTACTTC; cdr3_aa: CATSIGPGVYEQYF
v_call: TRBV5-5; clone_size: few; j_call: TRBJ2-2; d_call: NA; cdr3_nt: TGTGCCAGCAGCTCCCGGACAAGGAACACCGGGGAGCTGTTTTTT; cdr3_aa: CASSSRTRNTGELFF
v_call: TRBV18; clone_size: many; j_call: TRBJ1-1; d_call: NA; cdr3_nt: TGTGCCAGCTCACTCGGACGGGACACTGAAGCTTTCTTT; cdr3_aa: CASSLGRDTEAFF
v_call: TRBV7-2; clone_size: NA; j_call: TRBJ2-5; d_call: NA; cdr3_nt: TGTGCCAGCAGCAAATCGGAGACCCAGTACTTC; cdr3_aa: CASSKSETQYF
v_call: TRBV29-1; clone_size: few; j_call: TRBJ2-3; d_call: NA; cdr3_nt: TGCAGCGTTTTCTCAGGGCCCACAGATACGCAGTATTTT; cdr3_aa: CSVFSGPTDTQYF
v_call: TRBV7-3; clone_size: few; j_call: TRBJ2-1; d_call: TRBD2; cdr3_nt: TGTGCCAGCAGCCCCCAGCGGGGGCTCTACAATGAGCAGTTCTTC; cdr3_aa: CASSPQRGLYNEQFF
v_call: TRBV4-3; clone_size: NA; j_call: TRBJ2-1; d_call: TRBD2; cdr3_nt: TGCGCCAGCAGCCAAGAAGGTCCTAGCGGGATGGAGTCCTACAATGAGCAGTTCTTC; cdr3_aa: CASSQEGPSGMESYNEQFF
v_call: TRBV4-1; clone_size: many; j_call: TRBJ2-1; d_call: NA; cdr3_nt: TGCGCCAGCAGCCAAGACCCGAAATTATCGAGCTCCTACAATGAGCAGTTCTTC; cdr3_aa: CASSQDPKLSSSYNEQFF
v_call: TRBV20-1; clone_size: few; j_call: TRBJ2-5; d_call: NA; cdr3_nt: TGCAGTGCTCCTAAGGGTTACCAAGAGACCCAGTACTTC; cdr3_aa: CSAPKGYQETQYF
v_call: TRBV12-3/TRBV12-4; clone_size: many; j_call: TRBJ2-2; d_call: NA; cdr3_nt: TGTGCCAGCAGATGGGGGGGGCTCGACACCGGGGAGCTGTTTTTT; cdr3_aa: CASRWGGLDTGELFF
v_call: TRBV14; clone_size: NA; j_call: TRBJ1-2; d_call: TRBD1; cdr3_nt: TGTGCCAGCAGCCGCCGACAGGGAGGAGACTATGGCTACACCTTC; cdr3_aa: CASSRRQGGDYGYTF
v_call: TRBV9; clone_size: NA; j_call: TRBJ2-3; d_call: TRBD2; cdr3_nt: TGTGCCAGTTCCGAAGCGGGGATGGTGACAGATACGCAGTATTTT; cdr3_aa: CASSEAGMVTDTQYF
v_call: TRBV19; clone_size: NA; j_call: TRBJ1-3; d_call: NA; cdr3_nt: TGTGCCAGTAGTTTCGGCAGGGCGTTTGGAAACACCATATATTTT; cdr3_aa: CASSFGRAFGNTIYF
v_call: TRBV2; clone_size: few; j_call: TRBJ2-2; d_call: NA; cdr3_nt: TGTGCCAGCAAAGTCGGCGCTGGGGAGCTGTTTTTT; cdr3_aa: CASKVGAGELFF
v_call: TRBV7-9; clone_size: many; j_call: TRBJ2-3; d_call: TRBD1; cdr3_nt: TGTGCCAGCAGCAAAACCGACAGGGGTGAAACAGATACGCAGTATTTT; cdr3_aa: CASSKTDRGETDTQYF
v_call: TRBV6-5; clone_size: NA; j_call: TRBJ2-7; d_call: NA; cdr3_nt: TGTGCCAGCAGTTACTTGACGGGACGGGGAACCTACGAGCAGTACTTC; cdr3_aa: CASSYLTGRGTYEQYF
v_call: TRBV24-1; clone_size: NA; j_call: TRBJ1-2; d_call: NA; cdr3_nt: TGTGCCACCAGTGACGGACAAGGGTCCTATGGCTACACCTTC; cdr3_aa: CATSDGQGSYGYTF
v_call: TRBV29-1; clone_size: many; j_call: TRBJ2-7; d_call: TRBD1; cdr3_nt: TGCAGCGTTGAAGGACAGGGGGGCGTCGAGCAGTACTTC; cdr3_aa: CSVEGQGGVEQYF
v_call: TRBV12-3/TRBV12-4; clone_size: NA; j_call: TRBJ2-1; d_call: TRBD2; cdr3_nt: TGTACTAGCGGGGGCCGAGGCTCCTACAATGAGCAGTTCTTC; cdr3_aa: CTSGGRGSYNEQFF
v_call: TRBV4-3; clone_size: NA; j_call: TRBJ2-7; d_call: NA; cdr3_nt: TGCGCCAGCAGCCAAGAAGTCGGGACTCATTCCTACGAGCAGTACTTC; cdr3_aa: CASSQEVGTHSYEQYF
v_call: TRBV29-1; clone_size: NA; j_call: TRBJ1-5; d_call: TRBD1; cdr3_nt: TGCAGCGTTGGCACAGGGGTCGGGCAGCCCCAGCATTTT; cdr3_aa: CSVGTGVGQPQHF
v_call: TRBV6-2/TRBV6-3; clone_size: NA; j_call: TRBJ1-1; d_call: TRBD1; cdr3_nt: TGTGCCAGCAGACCCGGGACAGGAGAATTGAACACTGAAGCTTTCTTT; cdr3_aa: CASRPGTGELNTEAFF
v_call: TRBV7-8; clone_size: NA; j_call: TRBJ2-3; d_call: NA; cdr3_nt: TGTGCCAGCAGCTTAGCAGAAGGCAGCACAGATACGCAGTATTTT; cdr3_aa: CASSLAEGSTDTQYF
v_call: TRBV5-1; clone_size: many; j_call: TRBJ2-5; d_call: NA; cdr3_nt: TGCGCCAGCAGCTTGGTGACAGCCTTCCAAGAGACCCAGTACTTC; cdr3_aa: CASSLVTAFQETQYF
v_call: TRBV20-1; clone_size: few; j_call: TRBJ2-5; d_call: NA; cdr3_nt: TGCAGTTCCCCCTCGTGGCGAAGCGAGACCCAGTACTTC; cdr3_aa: CSSPSWRSETQYF
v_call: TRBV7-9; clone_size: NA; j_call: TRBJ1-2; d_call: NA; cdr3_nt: TGTGCCAGCATCTTAGTCAGGACTAACTATGGCTACACCTTC; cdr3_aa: CASILVRTNYGYTF
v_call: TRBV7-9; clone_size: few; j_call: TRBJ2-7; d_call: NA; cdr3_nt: TGTGCCAGCTCCGGGACACTAACCTACGAGCAGTACTTC; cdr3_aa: CASSGTLTYEQYF
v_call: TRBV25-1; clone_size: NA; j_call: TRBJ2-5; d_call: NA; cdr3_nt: TGTGCCAGCAGTGAATTTTTAGGGCCGGTGGAGACCCAGTACTTC; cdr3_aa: CASSEFLGPVETQYF
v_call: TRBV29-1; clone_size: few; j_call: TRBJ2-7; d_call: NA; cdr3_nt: TGCAGCGTTGCGATTGGGCCCCTCTACGAGCAGTACTTC; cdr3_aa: CSVAIGPLYEQYF
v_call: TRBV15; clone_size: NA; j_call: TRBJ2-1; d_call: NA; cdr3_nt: TGTGCCACCAGCAGAGATGCGTCCTCCAAGAATGAGCAGTTCTTC; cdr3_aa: CATSRDASSKNEQFF
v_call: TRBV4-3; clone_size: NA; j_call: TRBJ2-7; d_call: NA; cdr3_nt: TGCGCCAGCAGCCAGGCCGGGACGGTACCCTACGAGCAGTACTTC; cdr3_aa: CASSQAGTVPYEQYF
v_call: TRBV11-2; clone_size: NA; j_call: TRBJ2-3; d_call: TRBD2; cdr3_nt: TGTGCCAGCAGCCCGCAGGTTCTAGCGGTAGCCACAGATACGCAGTATTTT; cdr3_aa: CASSPQVLAVATDTQYF
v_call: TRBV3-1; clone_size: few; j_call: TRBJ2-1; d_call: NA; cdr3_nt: TGTGCCAGCAGCCTCGCCGGGCCCGATGAGCAGTTCTTC; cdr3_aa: CASSLAGPDEQFF
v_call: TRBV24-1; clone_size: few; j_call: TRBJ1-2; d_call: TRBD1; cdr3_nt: TGTGCCACCAGCAACGGACAGGGGGGCTCTGGCTACACCTTC; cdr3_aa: CATSNGQGGSGYTF
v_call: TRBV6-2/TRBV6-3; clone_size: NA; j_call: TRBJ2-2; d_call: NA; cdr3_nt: TGTGCCAGCAGAGACGCACGAGGCACCGGGGAGCTGTTTTTT; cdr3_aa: CASRDARGTGELFF
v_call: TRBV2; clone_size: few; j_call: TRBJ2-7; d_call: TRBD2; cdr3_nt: TGTGCCAGCACCTTCGGCGGGACTAACTACGAGCAGTACTTC; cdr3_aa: CASTFGGTNYEQYF
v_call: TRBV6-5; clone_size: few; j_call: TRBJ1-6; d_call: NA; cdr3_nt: TGTGCCAGCAGGGGCCGGGGCTCACCCCTCCACTTT; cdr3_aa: CASRGRGSPLHF
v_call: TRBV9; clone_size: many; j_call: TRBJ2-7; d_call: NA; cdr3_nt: TGTGCCAGCAGCGTAAGAGAGGGGTGGGAGCAGTACTTC; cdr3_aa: CASSVREGWEQYF
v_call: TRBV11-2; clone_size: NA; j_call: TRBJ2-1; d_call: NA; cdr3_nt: TGTGCCAGCAGCTTAACTCCAGCGGAACTCTCCTACAATGAGCAGTTCTTC; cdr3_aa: CASSLTPAELSYNEQFF
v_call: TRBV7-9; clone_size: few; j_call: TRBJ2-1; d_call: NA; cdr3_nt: TGTGCCAGCAGCTCCACCCGGACGGCGCAAACCTACAATGAGCAGTTCTTC; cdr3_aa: CASSSTRTAQTYNEQFF
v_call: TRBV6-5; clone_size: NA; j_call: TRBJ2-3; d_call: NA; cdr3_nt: TGTGCCAGCAGTTACTCGCGCACAGGGAGCACAGATACGCAGTATTTT; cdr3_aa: CASSYSRTGSTDTQYF
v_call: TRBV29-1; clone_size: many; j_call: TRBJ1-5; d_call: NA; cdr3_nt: TGCAGCGCAATCCCGGACGGCGCCAATCAGCCCCAGCATTTT; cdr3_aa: CSAIPDGANQPQHF
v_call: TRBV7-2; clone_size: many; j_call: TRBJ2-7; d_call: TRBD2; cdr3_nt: TGTGCCAGCACCCTAGCGGGAGCGTCCTACGAGCAGTACTTC; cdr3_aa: CASTLAGASYEQYF
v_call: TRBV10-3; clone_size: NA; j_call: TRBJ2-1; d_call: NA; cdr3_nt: TGTGCCATCAGTGAGATGGAGACGGTCAATGAGCAGTTCTTC; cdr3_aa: CAISEMETVNEQFF
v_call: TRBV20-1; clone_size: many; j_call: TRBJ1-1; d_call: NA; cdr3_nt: TGCAGTGCTAGGGGAACGATCGCTGAAGCTTTCTTT; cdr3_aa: CSARGTIAEAFF
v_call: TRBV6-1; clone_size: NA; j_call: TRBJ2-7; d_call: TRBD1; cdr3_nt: TGTGCCAGCAGTGAGACAGGGGTCATCTACGAGCAGTACTTC; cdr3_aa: CASSETGVIYEQYF
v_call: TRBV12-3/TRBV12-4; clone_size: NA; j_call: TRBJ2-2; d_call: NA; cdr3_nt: TGTGCCAGCAGTTTGGTCGGCAGCGGTACCGGGGAGCTGTTTTTT; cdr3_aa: CASSLVGSGTGELFF
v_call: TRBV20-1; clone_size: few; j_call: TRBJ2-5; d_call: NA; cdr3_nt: TGCAGTGCTACCAGTCTAGAGACCCAGTACTTC; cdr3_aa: CSATSLETQYF